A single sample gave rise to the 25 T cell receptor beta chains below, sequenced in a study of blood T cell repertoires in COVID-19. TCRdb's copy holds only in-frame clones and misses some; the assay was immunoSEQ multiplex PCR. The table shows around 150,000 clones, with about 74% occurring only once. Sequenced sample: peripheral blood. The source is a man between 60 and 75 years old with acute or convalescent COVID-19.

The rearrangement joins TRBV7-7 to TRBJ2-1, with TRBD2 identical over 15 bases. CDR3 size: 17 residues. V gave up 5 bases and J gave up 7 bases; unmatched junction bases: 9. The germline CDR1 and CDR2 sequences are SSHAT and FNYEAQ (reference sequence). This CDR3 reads CASSLGLAGGLGNEQFF. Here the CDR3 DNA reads TGTGCCAGCAGCCTCGGACTAGCGGGGGGGCTAGGAAATGAGCAGTTCTTC.

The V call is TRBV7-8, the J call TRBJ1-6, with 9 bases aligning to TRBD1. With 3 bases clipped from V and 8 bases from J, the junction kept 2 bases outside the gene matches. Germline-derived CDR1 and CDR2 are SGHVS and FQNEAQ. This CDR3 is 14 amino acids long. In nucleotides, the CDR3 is TGTGCCAGCAGCTTGGGACAGGGACATTCACCCCTCCACTTT. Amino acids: CASSLGQGHSPLHF.

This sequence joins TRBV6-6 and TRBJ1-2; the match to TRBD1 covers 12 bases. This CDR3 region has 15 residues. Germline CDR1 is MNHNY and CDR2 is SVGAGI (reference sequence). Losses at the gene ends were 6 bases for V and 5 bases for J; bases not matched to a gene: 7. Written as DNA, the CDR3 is TGTGCCAGCAGACAAGGGGGACAGGGGGCATATGGCTACACCTTC. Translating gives CASRQGGQGAYGYTF.

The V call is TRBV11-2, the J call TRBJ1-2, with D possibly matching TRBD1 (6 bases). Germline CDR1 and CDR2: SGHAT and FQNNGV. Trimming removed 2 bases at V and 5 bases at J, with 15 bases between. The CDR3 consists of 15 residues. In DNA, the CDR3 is TGTGCCAGCAGCTTATTACAGGGACACGTATATGGCTACACCTTC. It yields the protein CASSLLQGHVYGYTF.

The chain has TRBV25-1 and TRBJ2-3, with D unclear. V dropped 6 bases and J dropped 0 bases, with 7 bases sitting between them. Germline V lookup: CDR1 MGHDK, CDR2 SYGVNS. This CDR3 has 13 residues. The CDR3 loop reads CASRRQSTDTQYF. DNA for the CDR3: TGTGCCAGCAGAAGACAAAGCACAGATACGCAGTATTTT.

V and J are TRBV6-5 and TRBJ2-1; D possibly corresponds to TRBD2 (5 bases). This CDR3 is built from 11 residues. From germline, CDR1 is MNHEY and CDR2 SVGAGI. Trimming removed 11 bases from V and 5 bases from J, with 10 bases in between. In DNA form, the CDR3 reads TGTGCCTCGGGATACCACAATGAGCAGTTCTTC. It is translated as CASGYHNEQFF.

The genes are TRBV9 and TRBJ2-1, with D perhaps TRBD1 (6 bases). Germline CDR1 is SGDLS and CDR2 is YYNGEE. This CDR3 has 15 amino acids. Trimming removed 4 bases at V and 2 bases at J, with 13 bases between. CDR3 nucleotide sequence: TGTGCCAGCAGCCGTACCGGGACACCCTACAATGAGCAGTTCTTC. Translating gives CASSRTGTPYNEQFF. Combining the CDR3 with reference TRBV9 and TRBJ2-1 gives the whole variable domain DSGVTQTPKHLITATGQRVTLRCSPRSGDLSVYWYQQSLDQGLQFLIQYYNGEERAKGNILERFSAQQFPDLHSELNLSSLELGDSALYFCASSRTGTPYNEQFFGPGTRLTVL.

CDR3 DNA sequence: TGTGCCAGCAGCTCCGCACTAGCGGGGGGGCCCACAGATACGCAGTATTTT. Translating it yields CASSSALAGGPTDTQYF. This chain links TRBV11-2 with TRBJ2-3, with 13 bases lining up with TRBD2. Trimming took 4 bases from V and 2 from J; bases not matched to a gene: 6. This CDR3 has 17 amino acids. Germline V gene data show CDR1 as SGHAT and CDR2 as FQNNGV. The full variable domain, in which reference TRBV11-2 and TRBJ2-3 provide the parts outside the CDR3, is EAGVAQSPRYKIIEKRQSVAFWCNPISGHATLYWYQQILGQGPKLLIQFQNNGVVDDSQLPKDRFSAERLKGVDSTLKIQPAKLEDSAVYLCASSSALAGGPTDTQYFGPGTRLTVL.

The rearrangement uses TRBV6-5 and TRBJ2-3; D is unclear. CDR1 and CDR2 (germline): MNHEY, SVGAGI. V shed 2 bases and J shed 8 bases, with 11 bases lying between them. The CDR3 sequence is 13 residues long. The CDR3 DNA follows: TGTGCCAGCAGTTACGAAACAGCAGCTACGCAGTATTTT. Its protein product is CASSYETAATQYF.

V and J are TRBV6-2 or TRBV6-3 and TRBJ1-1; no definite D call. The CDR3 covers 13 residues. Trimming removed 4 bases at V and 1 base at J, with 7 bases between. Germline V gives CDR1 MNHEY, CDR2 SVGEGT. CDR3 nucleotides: TGTGCCAGCAGTTGGTCAGGGAACACTGAAGCTTTCTTT. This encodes CASSWSGNTEAFF.

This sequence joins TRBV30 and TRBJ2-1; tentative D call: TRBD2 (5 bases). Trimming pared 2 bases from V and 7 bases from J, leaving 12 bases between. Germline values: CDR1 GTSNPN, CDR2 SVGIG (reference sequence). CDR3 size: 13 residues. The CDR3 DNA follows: TGTGCCTGGAGTCCCGGGGTGACGAATGAGCAGTTCTTC. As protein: CAWSPGVTNEQFF.

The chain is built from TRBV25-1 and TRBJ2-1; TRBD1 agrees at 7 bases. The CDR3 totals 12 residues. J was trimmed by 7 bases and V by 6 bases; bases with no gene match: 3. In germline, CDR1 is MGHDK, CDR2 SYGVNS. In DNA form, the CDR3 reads TGTGCCAGCAGGATACAGGGGAATGAGCAGTTCTTC. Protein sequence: CASRIQGNEQFF.

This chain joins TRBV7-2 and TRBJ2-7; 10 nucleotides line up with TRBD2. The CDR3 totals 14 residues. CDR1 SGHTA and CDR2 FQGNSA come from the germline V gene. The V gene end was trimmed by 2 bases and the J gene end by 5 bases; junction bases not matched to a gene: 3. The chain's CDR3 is CASSLILAGHEQYF. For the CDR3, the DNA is TGTGCCAGCAGCTTAATACTAGCGGGGCACGAGCAGTACTTC. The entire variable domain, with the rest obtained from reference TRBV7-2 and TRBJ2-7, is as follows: GAGVSQSPSNKVTEKGKDVELRCDPISGHTALYWYRQSLGQGLEFLIYFQGNSAPDKSGLPSDRFSAERTGGSVSTLTIQRTQQEDSAVYLCASSLILAGHEQYFGPGTRLTVT.

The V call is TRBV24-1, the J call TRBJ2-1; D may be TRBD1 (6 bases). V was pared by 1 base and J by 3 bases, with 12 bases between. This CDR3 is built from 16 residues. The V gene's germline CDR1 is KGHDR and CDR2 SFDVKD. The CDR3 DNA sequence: TGTGCCACCAGTGATTTACGGGACAATAGCTACAATGAGCAGTTCTTC. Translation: CATSDLRDNSYNEQFF.

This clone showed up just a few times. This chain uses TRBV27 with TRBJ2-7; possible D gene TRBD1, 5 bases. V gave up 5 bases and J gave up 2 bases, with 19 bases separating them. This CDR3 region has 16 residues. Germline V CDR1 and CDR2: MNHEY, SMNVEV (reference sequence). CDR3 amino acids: CASSLTGGAVTYEQYF. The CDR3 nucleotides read TGTGCCAGCAGTCTAACGGGTGGGGCAGTCACCTACGAGCAGTACTTC.

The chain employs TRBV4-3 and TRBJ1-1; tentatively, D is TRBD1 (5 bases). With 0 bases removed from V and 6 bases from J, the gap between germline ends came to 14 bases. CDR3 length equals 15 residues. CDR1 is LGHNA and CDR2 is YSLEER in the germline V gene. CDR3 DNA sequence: TGCGCCAGCAGCCAAGATCAGGGCGTGGAGTCTGAAGCTTTCTTT. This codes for CASSQDQGVESEAFF.

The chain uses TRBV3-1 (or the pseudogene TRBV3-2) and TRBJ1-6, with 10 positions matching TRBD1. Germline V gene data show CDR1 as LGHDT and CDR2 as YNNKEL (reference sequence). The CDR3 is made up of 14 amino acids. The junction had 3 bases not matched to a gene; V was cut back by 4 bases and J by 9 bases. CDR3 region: CASSPGQGGSPLHF. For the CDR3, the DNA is TGTGCCAGCAGCCCCGGACAGGGGGGTTCACCCCTCCACTTT.

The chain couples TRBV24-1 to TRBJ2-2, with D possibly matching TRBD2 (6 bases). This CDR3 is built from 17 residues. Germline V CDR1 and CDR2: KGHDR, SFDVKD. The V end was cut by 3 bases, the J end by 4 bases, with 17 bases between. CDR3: CATSDPRGEVRTGELFF. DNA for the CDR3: TGTGCCACCAGTGATCCTCGCGGGGAGGTACGCACCGGGGAGCTGTTTTTT.

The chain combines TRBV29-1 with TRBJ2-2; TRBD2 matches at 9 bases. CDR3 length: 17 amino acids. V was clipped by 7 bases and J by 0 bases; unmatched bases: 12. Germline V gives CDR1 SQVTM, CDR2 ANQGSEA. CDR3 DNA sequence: TGCAGCGCTCACCTAGCGGGGTTGCTTTCGAACACCGGGGAGCTGTTTTTT. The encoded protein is CSAHLAGLLSNTGELFF.

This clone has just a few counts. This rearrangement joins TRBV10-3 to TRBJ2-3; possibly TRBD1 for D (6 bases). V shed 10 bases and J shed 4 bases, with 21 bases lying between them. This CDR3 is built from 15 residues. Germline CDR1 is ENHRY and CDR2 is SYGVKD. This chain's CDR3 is CATRGILTSADTQYF. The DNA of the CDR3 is TGTGCCACAAGGGGGATCCTAACATCGGCAGATACGCAGTATTTT.

The CDR3 region is CASSPTNNEQFF. CDR3 coding DNA: TGTGCCAGCAGCCCGACAAACAATGAGCAGTTCTTC. This rearrangement joins TRBV12-3 or TRBV12-4 to TRBJ2-1; D is unresolved. CDR3 length equals 12 residues. The germline V and J ends were trimmed by 6 bases and 5 bases, with 8 bases remaining between them.

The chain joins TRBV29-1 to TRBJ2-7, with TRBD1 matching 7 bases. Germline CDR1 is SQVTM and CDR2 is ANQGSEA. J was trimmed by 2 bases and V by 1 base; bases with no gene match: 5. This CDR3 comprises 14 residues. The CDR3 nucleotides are TGCAGCGTTGAAGGTTTGCAGGGGGCCTACGAGCAGTACTTC. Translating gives CSVEGLQGAYEQYF.

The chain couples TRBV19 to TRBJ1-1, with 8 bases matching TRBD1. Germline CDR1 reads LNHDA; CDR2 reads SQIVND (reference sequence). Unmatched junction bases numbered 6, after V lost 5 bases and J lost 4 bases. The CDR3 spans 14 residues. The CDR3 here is CASSFRTGSTEAFF. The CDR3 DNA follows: TGTGCCAGTAGTTTTCGGACAGGGAGCACTGAAGCTTTCTTT.

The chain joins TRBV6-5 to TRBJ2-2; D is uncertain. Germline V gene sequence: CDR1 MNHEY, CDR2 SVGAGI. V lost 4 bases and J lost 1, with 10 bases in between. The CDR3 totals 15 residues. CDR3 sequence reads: CASSLHQRNTGELFF. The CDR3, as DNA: TGTGCCAGCAGTTTACATCAAAGGAACACCGGGGAGCTGTTTTTT.

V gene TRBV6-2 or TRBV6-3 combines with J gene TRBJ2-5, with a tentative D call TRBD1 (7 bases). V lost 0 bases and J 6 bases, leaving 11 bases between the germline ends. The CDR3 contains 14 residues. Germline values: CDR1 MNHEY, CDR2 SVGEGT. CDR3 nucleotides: TGTGCCAGCAGTTACTCGACAGGGAGGAAGACCCAGTACTTC. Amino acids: CASSYSTGRKTQYF.